What follows describes a single T cell receptor (beta chain). Using immunoSEQ multiplex PCR, the repertoire was profiled, and TCRdb retains in-frame clones only, with some absent. The table lists approximately 230,000 clones, approximately 88% of them singletons, with roughly 6.3% in the top ten. The CDR3 is made up of 16 amino acids. Germline V lookup: CDR1 SGHVS, CDR2 FQNEAQ. The ends were cut back, 0 bases at V and 7 bases at J, with 13 bases in the middle. This sample is part of a study of blood T cell repertoires in COVID-19. This sequence joins TRBV7-8 and TRBJ1-6, with D perhaps TRBD1 (6 bases). Sequenced material: peripheral blood. The origin of this receptor is a woman under 40 with COVID-19, enrolled during active disease. The CDR3 reads CASSLAGGKGNSPLHF. DNA for the CDR3: TGTGCCAGCAGCTTAGCTGGGGGCAAGGGGAATTCACCCCTCCACTTT. The complete variable domain, with remaining parts taken from reference TRBV7-8 and TRBJ1-6, reads GAGVSQSPRYKVAKRGQDVALRCDPISGHVSLFWYQQALGQGPEFLTYFQNEAQLDKSGLPSDRFFAERPEGSVSTLKIQRTQQEDSAVYLCASSLAGGKGNSPLHFGNGTRLTVT.